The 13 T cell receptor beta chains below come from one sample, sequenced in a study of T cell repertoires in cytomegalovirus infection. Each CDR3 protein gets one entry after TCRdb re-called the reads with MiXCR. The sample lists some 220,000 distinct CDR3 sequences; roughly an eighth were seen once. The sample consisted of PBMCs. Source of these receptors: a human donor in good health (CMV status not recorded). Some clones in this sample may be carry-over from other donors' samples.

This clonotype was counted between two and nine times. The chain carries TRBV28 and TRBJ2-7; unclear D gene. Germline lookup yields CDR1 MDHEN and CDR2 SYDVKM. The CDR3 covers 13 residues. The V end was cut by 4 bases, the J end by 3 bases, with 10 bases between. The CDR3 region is CASSSGPNYEQYF. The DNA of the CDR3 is TGTGCCAGCAGTTCTGGACCGAACTACGAGCAGTACTTC.

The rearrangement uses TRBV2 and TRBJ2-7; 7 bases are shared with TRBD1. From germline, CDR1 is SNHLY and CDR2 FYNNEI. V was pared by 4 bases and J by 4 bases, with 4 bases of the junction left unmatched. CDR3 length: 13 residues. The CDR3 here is CASSVNRGYEQYF. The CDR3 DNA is TGTGCCAGCAGTGTAAACAGGGGATACGAGCAGTACTTC.

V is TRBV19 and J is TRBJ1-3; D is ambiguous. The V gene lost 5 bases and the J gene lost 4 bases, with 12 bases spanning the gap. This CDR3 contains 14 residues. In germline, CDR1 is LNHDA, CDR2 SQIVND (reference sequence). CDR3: CASSPPQTGNTIYF. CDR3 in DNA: TGTGCCAGTAGTCCCCCCCAAACCGGAAACACCATATATTTT.

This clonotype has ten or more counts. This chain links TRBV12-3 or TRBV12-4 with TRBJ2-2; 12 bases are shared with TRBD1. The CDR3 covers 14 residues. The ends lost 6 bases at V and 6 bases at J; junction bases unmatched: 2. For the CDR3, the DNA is TGTGCCAGCAGAAGGGACAGGGGGCCCGGGGAGCTGTTTTTT. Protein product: CASRRDRGPGELFF.

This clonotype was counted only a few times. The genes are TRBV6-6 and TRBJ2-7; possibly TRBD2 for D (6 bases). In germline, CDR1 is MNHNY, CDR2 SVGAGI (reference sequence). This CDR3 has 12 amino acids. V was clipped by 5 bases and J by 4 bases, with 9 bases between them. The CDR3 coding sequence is TGTGCCAGCAGTGTGGAGGGTTACGAGCAGTACTTC. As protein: CASSVEGYEQYF.

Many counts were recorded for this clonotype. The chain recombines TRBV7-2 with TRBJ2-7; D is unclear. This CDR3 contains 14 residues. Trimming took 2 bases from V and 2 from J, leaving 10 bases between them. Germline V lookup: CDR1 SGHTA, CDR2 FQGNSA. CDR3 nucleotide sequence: TGTGCCAGCAGCTTAACAATGAGGCCCTACGAGCAGTACTTC. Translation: CASSLTMRPYEQYF. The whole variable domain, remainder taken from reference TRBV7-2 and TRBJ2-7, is GAGVSQSPSNKVTEKGKDVELRCDPISGHTALYWYRQSLGQGLEFLIYFQGNSAPDKSGLPSDRFSAERTGGSVSTLTIQRTQQEDSAVYLCASSLTMRPYEQYFGPGTRLTVT.

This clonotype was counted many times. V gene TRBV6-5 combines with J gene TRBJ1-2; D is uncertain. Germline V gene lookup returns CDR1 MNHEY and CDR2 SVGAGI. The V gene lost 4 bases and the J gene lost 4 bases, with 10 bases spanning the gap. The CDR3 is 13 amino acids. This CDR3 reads CASSLDGSYGYTF. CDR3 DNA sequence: TGTGCCAGCAGTTTGGACGGAAGCTATGGCTACACCTTC.

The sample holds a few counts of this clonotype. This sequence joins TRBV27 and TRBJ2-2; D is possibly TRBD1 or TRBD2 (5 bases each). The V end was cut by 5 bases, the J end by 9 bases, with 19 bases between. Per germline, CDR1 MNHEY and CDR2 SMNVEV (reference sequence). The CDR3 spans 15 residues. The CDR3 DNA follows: TGTGCCAGCAGTAACCCCGGGACGCCTACCCGGGAGCTGTTTTTT. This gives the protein CASSNPGTPTRELFF.

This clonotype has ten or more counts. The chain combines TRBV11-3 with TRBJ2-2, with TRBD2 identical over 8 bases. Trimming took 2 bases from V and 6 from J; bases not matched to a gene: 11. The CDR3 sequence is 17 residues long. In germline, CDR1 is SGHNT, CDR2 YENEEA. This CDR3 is CASSLKKSGRGAGELFF. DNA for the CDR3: TGTGCCAGCAGCTTAAAGAAGAGCGGGAGAGGCGCCGGGGAGCTGTTTTTT.

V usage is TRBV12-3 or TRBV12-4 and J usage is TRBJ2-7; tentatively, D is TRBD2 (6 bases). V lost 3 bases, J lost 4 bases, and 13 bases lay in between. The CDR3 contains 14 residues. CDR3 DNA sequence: TGTGCCAGCAGTTTCGGGGGTTTGAAGTACGAGCAGTACTTC. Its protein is CASSFGGLKYEQYF.

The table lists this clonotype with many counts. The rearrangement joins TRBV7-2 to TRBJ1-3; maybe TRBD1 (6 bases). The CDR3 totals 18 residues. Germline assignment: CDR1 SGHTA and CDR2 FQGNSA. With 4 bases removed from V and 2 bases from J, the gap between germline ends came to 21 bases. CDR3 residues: CASSSPGGGANTGNTIYF. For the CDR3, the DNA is TGTGCCAGCAGCTCACCTGGCGGGGGGGCTAACACTGGAAACACCATATATTTT.

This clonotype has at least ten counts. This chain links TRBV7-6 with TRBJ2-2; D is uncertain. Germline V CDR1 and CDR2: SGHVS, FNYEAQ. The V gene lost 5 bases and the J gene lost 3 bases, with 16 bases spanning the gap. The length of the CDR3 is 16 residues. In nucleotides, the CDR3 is TGTGCCAGCAGCGCTCAGAGACCCCCCGACACCGGGGAGCTGTTTTTT. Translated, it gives CASSAQRPPDTGELFF.

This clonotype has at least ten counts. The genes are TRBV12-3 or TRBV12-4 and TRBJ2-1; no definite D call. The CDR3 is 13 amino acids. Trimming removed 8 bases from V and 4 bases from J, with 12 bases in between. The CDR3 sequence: CASQGVAYNEQFF. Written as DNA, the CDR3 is TGTGCCAGCCAAGGAGTAGCTTACAATGAGCAGTTCTTC.